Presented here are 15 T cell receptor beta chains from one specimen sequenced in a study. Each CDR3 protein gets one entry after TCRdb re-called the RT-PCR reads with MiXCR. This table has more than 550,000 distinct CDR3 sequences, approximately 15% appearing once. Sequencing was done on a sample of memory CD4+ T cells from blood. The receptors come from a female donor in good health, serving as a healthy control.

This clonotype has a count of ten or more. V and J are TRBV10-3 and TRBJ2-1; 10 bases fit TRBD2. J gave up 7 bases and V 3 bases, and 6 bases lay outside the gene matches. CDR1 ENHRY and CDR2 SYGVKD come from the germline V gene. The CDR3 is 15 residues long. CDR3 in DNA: TGTGCCATCAGTGAAATACTAGCGGGACCGAATGAGCAGTTCTTC. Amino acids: CAISEILAGPNEQFF.

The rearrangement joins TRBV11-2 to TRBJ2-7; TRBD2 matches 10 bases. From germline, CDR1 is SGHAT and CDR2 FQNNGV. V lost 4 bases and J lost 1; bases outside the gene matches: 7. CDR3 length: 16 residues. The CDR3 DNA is TGTGCCAGCAGCTCAGGGACTAGCGTGGGATCCTACGAGCAGTACTTC. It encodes CASSSGTSVGSYEQYF.

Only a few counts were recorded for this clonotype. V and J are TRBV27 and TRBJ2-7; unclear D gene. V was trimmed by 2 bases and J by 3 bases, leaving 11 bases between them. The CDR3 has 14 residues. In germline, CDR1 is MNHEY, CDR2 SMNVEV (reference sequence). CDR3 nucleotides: TGTGCCAGCAGTTTAAGCGTAGTGGACTACGAGCAGTACTTC. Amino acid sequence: CASSLSVVDYEQYF.

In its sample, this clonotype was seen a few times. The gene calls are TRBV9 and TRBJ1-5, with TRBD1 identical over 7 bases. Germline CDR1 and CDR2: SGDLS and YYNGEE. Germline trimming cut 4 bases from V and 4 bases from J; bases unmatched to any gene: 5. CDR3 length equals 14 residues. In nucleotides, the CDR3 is TGTGCCAGCAGCCCTGACAGGGCGAATCAGCCCCAGCATTTT. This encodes CASSPDRANQPQHF.

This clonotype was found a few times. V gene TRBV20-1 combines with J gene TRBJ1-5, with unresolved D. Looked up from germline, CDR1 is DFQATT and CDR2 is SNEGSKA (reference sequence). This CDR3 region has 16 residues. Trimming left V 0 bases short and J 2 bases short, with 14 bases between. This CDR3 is CSARDSSPPGNQPQHF. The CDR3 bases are TGCAGTGCTAGAGATTCAAGTCCCCCGGGCAATCAGCCCCAGCATTTT.

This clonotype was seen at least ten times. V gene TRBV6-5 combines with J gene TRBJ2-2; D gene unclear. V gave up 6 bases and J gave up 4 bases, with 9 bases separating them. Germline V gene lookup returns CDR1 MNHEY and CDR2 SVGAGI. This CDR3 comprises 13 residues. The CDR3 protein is CASSQTSTGELFF. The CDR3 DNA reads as TGTGCCAGCAGCCAGACATCCACCGGGGAGCTGTTTTTT.

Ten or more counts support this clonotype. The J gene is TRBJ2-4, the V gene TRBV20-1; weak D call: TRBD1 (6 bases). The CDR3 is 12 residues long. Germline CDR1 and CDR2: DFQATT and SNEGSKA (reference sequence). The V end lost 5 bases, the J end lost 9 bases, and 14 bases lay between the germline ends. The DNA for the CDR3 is TGCAGTGCTCCGGACAGCGGTGGCATTCAGTACTTC. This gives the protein CSAPDSGGIQYF.

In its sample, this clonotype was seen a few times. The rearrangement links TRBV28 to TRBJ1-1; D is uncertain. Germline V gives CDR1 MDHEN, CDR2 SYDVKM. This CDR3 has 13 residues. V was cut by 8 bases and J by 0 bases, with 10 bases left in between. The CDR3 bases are TGTGCCAGCTGGAGGGCCGTGAACACTGAAGCTTTCTTT. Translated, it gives CASWRAVNTEAFF. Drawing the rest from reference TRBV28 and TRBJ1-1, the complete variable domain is DVKVTQSSRYLVKRTGEKVFLECVQDMDHENMFWYRQDPGLGLRLIYFSYDVKMKEKGDIPEGYSVSREKKERFSLILESASTNQTSMYLCASWRAVNTEAFFGQGTRLTVV.

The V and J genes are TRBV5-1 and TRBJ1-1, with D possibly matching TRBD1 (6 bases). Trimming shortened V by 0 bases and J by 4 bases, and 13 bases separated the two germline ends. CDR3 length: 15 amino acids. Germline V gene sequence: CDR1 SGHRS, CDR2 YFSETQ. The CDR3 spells CASSLVQGLFTEAFF. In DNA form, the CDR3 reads TGCGCCAGCAGCTTGGTTCAGGGGTTATTCACTGAAGCTTTCTTT.

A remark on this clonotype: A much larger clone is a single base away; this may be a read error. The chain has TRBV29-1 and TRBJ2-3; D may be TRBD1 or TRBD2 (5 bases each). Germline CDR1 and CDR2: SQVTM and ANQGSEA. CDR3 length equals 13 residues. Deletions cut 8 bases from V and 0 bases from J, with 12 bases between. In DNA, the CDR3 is TGCAGCAAAGGGACGGCTAGCACAGATACGCAGTATTTT. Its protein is CSKGTASTDTQYF.

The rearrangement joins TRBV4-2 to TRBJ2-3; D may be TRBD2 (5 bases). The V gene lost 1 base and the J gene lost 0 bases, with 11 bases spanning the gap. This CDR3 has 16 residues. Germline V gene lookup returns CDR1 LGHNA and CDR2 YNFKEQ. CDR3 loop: CASSQAEAESTDTQYF. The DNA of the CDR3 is TGTGCCAGCAGCCAAGCGGAGGCTGAAAGCACAGATACGCAGTATTTT.

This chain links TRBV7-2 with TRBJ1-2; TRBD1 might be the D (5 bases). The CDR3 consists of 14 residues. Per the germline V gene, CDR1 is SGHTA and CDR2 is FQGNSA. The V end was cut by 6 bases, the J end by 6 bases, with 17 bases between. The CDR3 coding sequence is TGTGCCAGCAGGGCCAGGGTGCAGTTCGATGGCTACACCTTC. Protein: CASRARVQFDGYTF.

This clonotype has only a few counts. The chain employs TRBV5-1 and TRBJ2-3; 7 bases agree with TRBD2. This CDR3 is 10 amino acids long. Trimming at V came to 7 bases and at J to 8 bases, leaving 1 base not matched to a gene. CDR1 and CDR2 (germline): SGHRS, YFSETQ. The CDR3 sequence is CASGEGTQYF. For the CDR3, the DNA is TGCGCCAGCGGGGAGGGTACGCAGTATTTT. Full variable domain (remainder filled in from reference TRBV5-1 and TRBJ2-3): KAGVTQTPRYLIKTRGQQVTLSCSPISGHRSVSWYQQTPGQGLQFLFEYFSETQRNKGNFPGRFSGRQFSNSRSEMNVSTLELGDSALYLCASGEGTQYFGPGTRLTVL.

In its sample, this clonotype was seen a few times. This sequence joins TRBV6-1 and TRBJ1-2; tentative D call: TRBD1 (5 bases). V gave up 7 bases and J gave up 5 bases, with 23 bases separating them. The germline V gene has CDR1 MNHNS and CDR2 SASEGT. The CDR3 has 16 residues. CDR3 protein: CASITAQGLGGYGYTF. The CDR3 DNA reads TGTGCCAGCATTACCGCCCAGGGTCTAGGAGGGTATGGCTACACCTTC.

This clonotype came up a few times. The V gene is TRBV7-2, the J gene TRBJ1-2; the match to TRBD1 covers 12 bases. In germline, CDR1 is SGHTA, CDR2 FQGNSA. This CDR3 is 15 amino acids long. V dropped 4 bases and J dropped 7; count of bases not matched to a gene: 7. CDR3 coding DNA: TGTGCCAGCAGCTCCCCGGGACAGGGGGCGCGTGGCTACACCTTC. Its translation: CASSSPGQGARGYTF. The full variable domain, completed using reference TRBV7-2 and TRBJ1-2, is GAGVSQSPSNKVTEKGKDVELRCDPISGHTALYWYRQSLGQGLEFLIYFQGNSAPDKSGLPSDRFSAERTGGSVSTLTIQRTQQEDSAVYLCASSSPGQGARGYTFGSGTRLTVV.